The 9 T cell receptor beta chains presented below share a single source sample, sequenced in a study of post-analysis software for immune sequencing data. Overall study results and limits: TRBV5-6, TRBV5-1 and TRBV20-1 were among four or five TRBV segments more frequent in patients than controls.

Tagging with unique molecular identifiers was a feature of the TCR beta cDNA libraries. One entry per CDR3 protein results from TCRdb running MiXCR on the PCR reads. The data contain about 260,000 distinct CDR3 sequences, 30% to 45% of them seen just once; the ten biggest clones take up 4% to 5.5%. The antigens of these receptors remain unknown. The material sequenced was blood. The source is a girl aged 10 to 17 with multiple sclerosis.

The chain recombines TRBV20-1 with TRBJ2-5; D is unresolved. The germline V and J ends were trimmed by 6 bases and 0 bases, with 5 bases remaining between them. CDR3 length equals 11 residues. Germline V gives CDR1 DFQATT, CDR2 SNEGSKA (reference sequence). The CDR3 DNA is TGCAGTGCACAGAACCAAGAGACCCAGTACTTC. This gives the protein CSAQNQETQYF.

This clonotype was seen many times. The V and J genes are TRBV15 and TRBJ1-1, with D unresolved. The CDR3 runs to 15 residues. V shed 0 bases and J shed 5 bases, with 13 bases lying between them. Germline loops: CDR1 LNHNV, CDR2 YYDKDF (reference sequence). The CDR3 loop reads CATSRDLGIGTEAFF. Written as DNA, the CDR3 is TGTGCCACCAGCAGAGATTTAGGCATTGGGACTGAAGCTTTCTTT. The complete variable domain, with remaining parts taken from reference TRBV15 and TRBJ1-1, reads DAMVIQNPRYQVTQFGKPVTLSCSQTLNHNVMYWYQQKSSQAPKLLFHYYDKDFNNEADTPDNFQSRRPNTSFCFLDIRSPGLGDTAMYLCATSRDLGIGTEAFFGQGTRLTVV.

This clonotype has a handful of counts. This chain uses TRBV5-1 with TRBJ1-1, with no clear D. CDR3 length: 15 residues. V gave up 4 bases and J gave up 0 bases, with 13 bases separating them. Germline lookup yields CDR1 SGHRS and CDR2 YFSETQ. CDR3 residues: CASSASGVLNTEAFF. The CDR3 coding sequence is TGCGCCAGCAGCGCGAGTGGAGTTCTGAACACTGAAGCTTTCTTT.

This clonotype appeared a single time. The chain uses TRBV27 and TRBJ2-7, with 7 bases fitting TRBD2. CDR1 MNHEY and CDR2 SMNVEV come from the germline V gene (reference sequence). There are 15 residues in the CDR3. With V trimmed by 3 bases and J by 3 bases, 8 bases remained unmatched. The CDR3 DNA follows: TGTGCCAGCAGTTTGGGCGGGAGAACCTTCTACGAGCAGTACTTC. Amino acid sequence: CASSLGGRTFYEQYF.

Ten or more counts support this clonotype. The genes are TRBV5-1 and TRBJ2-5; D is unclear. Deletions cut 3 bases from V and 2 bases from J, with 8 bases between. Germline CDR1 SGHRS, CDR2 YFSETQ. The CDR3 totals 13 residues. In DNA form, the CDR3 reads TGCGCCAGCAGCTGGACGGAACAAGAGACCCAGTACTTC. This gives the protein CASSWTEQETQYF. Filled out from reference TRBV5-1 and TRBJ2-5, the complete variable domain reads KAGVTQTPRYLIKTRGQQVTLSCSPISGHRSVSWYQQTPGQGLQFLFEYFSETQRNKGNFPGRFSGRQFSNSRSEMNVSTLELGDSALYLCASSWTEQETQYFGPGTRLLVL.

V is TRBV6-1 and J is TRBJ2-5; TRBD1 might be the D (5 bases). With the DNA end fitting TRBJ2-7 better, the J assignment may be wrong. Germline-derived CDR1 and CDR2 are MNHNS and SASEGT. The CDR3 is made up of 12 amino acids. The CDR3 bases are TGTGCCAGCATGTGGGGCATCTACGAGCAGTACTTC. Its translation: CASMWGIYEQYF.

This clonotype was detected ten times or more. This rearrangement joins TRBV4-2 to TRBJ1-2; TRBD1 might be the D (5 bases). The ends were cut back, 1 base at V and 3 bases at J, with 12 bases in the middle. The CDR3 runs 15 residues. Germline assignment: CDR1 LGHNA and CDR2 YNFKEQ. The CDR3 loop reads CASSQADTQDYGYTF. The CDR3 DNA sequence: TGTGCCAGCAGCCAAGCGGACACCCAGGACTATGGCTACACCTTC.

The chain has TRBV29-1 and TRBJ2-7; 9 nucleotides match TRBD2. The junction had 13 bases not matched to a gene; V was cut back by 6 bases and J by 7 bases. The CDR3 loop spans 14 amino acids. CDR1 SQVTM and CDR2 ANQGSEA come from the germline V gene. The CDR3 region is CSVLTSGHLKEQYF. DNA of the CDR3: TGCAGCGTCCTGACTAGCGGACATTTAAAGGAGCAGTACTTC.

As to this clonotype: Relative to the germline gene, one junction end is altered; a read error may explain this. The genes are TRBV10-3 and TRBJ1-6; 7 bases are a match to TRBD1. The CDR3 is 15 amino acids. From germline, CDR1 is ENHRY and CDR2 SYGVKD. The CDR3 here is CAISETGRGGSSLHF. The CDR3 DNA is TGTGCCATCAGTGAAACAGGCAGGGGGGGTTCATCCCTCCACTTT.